These T cell receptor beta chains were read from a single sample in a study of T cells in Graves' hyperthyroidism and ophthalmopathy. Each CDR3 protein is one row after TCRdb ran MiXCR on the multiplex PCR reads. Among roughly 650,000 distinct CDR3 sequences listed, 16% were seen once. The sample consisted of blood. The receptors derive from a woman between 40 and 50 years old with Graves' ophthalmopathy. CDR3s include the opening cysteine and the closing phenylalanine or tryptophan. A D gene is named only where the DNA matches it firmly. Rows give clone size only sometimes, using once, few, many, or a class for an expanded clone.

size	V	J	D	DNA	CDR3
many	TRBV20-1	TRBJ1-1	TRBD1	TGCAGTGCAAAGAGACAGGGGAACGCTTTCTTT	CSAKRQGNAFF
few	TRBV18	TRBJ1-5	.	TGTGCCAGCTCACCATTGGGGAGAAATAGCAATCAGCCCCAGCATTTT	CASSPLGRNSNQPQHF
.	TRBV18	TRBJ2-5	.	TGTGCCAGCTCACCACCGGACCAGGGGATTCGAGAGACCCAGTACTTC	CASSPPDQGIRETQYF
many	TRBV20-1	TRBJ2-7	TRBD2	TGCAGTGCTCCCAGCGGGGGGACGGAACTCTACGAGCAGTACTTC	CSAPSGGTELYEQYF
.	TRBV6-1	TRBJ2-3	.	TGTGCCAGCAGTTCCTCAGGGACCGGTACGCAGTATTTT	CASSSSGTGTQYF
many	TRBV2	TRBJ2-3	.	TGTGCCAGCAGTGAAGCGCTAGGGGCATTGGATACGCAGTATTTT	CASSEALGALDTQYF
many	TRBV12-3/TRBV12-4	TRBJ2-1	.	TGTGCCAGCAGCCACTTAGAACAGGGAGAGGGTTACAATGAGCAGTTCTTC	CASSHLEQGEGYNEQFF
.	TRBV5-1	TRBJ2-7	TRBD2	TGCGCCAGCAGCGTCGGGGGGACTGCCTACGAGCAGCACTTC	CASSVGGTAYEQHF
many	TRBV6-1	TRBJ2-1	.	TGTGCCAGCAGTGAAGCTAGCCGGATTTACAATGAGCAGTTCTTC	CASSEASRIYNEQFF
few	TRBV20-1	TRBJ2-7	.	TGCAGTGTATGGGGTAATTGGTACGAGCAGTACTTC	CSVWGNWYEQYF
.	TRBV6-1	TRBJ2-3	.	TGTGCCAGCAGTGGCCGTAGGGGGCGGGGAACAGATACGCAGTATTTT	CASSGRRGRGTDTQYF
many	TRBV28	TRBJ2-1	TRBD2	TGTGCCAGCAGTTTATCATCGGGAGGGACCTACAATGAGCAGTTCTTC	CASSLSSGGTYNEQFF
many	TRBV20-1	TRBJ1-5	.	TGCAGTGTCGGGGAACTGGATCAGCCCCAGCATTTT	CSVGELDQPQHF
.	TRBV5-1	TRBJ2-6	.	TGCGCCAGCAGCCAAAGGGCCAACGTCCTGACTTTC	CASSQRANVLTF
.	TRBV7-9	TRBJ2-1	.	TGTGCCAGCAGCCGTCCGAGGGACATATTCGATCTAGGTGAGCAGTTCTTC	CASSRPRDIFDLGEQFF
many	TRBV2	TRBJ2-2	.	TGTGCCAGCAGTGTAGAAGGGGGCACCGGGGAGCTGTTTTTT	CASSVEGGTGELFF
.	TRBV19	TRBJ2-3	TRBD2	TGTGCCAGTAGTTGGTCTAGCGGGTACAGCACAGATACGCAGTATTTT	CASSWSSGYSTDTQYF
many	TRBV7-8	TRBJ2-3	TRBD2	TGTGCCAGCAGCTTAGTGCCTAGCGGGGGATACACAGATACGCAGTATTTT	CASSLVPSGGYTDTQYF
.	TRBV11-2	TRBJ2-7	.	TGTGCCAGCAGCTTAGGACTCGTTTCCTCCGAGCAGTACTTC	CASSLGLVSSEQYF
many	TRBV20-1	TRBJ1-5	.	TGCAGTGCTCTCGAAGGGTGGTTGAGCAATCAGCCCCAGCATTTT	CSALEGWLSNQPQHF
many	TRBV3-1	TRBJ2-2	.	TGTGCCAGCAGCCCGCCTATCTGGGGCAGGGTGACCGGGGAGCTGTTTTTT	CASSPPIWGRVTGELFF
many	TRBV5-1	TRBJ2-7	.	TGCGCCAGCAGCTTGGGGGACGGATCCTACGAGCAGTACTTC	CASSLGDGSYEQYF
few	TRBV5-1	TRBJ2-6	.	TGCGCCAGCAGCTTGGGACATAGCTCTGGGGCCAACGTCCTGACTTTC	CASSLGHSSGANVLTF
.	TRBV5-6	TRBJ1-2	.	TGTGCCAGCAGCTTGGAGGGGGACTATGGCTACACCTTC	CASSLEGDYGYTF
few	TRBV19	TRBJ1-2	.	TGTGCCAGTAACCCTTCAGGGACTGCAAGGTATGGCTACACCTTC	CASNPSGTARYGYTF
many	TRBV6-1	TRBJ2-5	.	TGTGCCAGCAGTTTTGTACTTCGTCAAGAGACCCAGTACTTC	CASSFVLRQETQYF
.	TRBV19	TRBJ2-5	.	TGTGCCAGTAGGGTCTGGCACAAAAAAGAGACCCAGTACTTC	CASRVWHKKETQYF
many	TRBV6-1	TRBJ1-5	.	TGTGCCAGCAGTGTCCTCATGGTCCAGGGGAGCAATCAGCCCCAGCATTTT	CASSVLMVQGSNQPQHF
few	TRBV10-2	TRBJ2-3	.	TGCGCCAGCCGGAGGGGGGGCTCAGATACGCAGTATTTT	CASRRGGSDTQYF
many	TRBV2	TRBJ2-5	.	TGTGCCAGCAGCCCCTTACAGGTCCTCCAAGAGACCCAGTACTTC	CASSPLQVLQETQYF
few	TRBV7-2	TRBJ2-5	TRBD2	TGTGCCAGCAGCCCGCGGGTAGTAGCGGGGGGACAAGAGACCCAGTACTTC	CASSPRVVAGGQETQYF
many	TRBV11-1	TRBJ2-1	TRBD2	TGTGCCAGCCGCAGCGGGGGCAACTGGGGCAATGAGCAGTTCTTC	CASRSGGNWGNEQFF
many	TRBV11-2	TRBJ2-3	TRBD2	TGTGCCAGCAGGCCGACTAGCGGGATAAATACGCAGTATTTT	CASRPTSGINTQYF
many	TRBV5-1	TRBJ2-1	TRBD2	TGCGCCAGCAGCTTGGAGGCTAGCGGGGTGAATGAGCAGTTCTTC	CASSLEASGVNEQFF
many	TRBV6-1	TRBJ2-3	.	TGTGCCAGCAGTTCCCCCGACATCGCCATCACAGATACGCAGTATTTT	CASSSPDIAITDTQYF